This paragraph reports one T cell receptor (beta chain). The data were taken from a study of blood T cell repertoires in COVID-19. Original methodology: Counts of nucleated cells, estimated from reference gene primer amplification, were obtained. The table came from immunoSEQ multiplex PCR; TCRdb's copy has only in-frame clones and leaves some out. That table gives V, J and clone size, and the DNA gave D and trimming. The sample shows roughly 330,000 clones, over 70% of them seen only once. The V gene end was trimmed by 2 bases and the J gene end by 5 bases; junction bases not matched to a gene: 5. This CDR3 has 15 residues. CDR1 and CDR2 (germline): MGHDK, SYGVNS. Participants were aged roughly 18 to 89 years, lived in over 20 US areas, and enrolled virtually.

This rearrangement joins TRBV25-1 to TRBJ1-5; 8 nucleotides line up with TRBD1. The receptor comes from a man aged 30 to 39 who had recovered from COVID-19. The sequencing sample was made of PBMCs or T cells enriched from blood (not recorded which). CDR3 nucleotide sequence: TGTGCCAGCAGTGAAACGACAGGGGATGATCAGCCCCAGCATTTT. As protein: CASSETTGDDQPQHF.